The 14 T cell receptor beta chains below come from one sample, sequenced in a study of blood T cell repertoires in COVID-19. Here immunoSEQ multiplex PCR was the method, and the copy in TCRdb shows in-frame clones only, minus some. The sample shows 150,000 to 200,000 clones, about 89% of them seen only once. Sequenced sample: peripheral blood. The receptors originated from a man between 70 and 80 years old with acute or convalescent COVID-19.

The rearrangement uses TRBV5-6 and TRBJ2-7; no definite D call. Germline CDR1 is SGHDT and CDR2 is YYEEEE. CDR3 size: 12 residues. V shed 0 bases and J shed 4 bases, with 5 bases lying between them. The CDR3 sequence: CASSLVAYEQYF. In DNA form, the CDR3 reads TGTGCCAGCAGCTTGGTAGCTTACGAGCAGTACTTC.

This sequence joins TRBV18 and TRBJ2-1; D might be TRBD2 (5 bases). This CDR3 comprises 13 residues. Germline V gene lookup returns CDR1 KGHSH and CDR2 LQKENI. The germline V and J ends were trimmed by 2 bases and 7 bases, with 9 bases remaining between them. DNA for the CDR3: TGTGCCAGCTCACCAGTAGCGAGGAATGAGCAGTTCTTC. Translated: CASSPVARNEQFF.

The chain employs TRBV6-1 and TRBJ1-1, with TRBD1 matching over 10 bases. This CDR3 region has 17 residues. J was trimmed by 5 bases and V by 1 base; bases with no gene match: 10. Per the germline V gene, CDR1 is MNHNS and CDR2 is SASEGT. The CDR3 DNA sequence: TGTGCCAGCAGTGAAGGTCCCGGGACAGGGGTTGTTACTGAAGCTTTCTTT. This sequence encodes CASSEGPGTGVVTEAFF.

This clone was seen ten or more times. The CDR3, as DNA: TGTGCCAGCAGTGACGTCCGGGAGAGGTCACCCCTCCACTTT. It encodes CASSDVRERSPLHF. This sequence joins TRBV2 and TRBJ1-6; D not certain. This CDR3 has 14 amino acids. V was pared by 3 bases and J by 10 bases, with 13 bases between. Germline V gives CDR1 SNHLY, CDR2 FYNNEI. Combining the CDR3 with reference TRBV2 and TRBJ1-6 gives the whole variable domain EPEVTQTPSHQVTQMGQEVILRCVPISNHLYFYWYRQILGQKVEFLVSFYNNEISEKSEIFDDQFSVERPDGSNFTLKIRSTKLEDSAMYFCASSDVRERSPLHFGNGTRLTVT.

Here the CDR3 DNA reads TGTGCCAGCAGCCGATTCGGGACTACACAAGAGACCCAGTACTTC. It is translated as CASSRFGTTQETQYF. The V and J genes are TRBV7-6 and TRBJ2-5; 7 nucleotides align to TRBD2. CDR3 length equals 15 residues. V gave up 5 bases and J gave up 2 bases; unmatched junction bases: 8. CDR1 SGHVS and CDR2 FNYEAQ come from the germline V gene.

This sequence joins TRBV7-2 and TRBJ2-3, with D maybe TRBD2 (5 bases). Germline CDR1 and CDR2: SGHTA and FQGNSA. This CDR3 region has 13 residues. Trimming shortened V by 1 base and J by 8 bases, and 10 bases separated the two germline ends. CDR3 nucleotides: TGTGCCAGCAGCTTAGAGTCCGCGGGTACGCAGTATTTT. Translating it yields CASSLESAGTQYF.

Only one count was recorded for this clone. The genes are TRBV11-2 and TRBJ2-2; 7 bases map to TRBD1. V was clipped by 5 bases and J by 7 bases; unmatched bases: 10. The CDR3 sequence is 15 residues long. Germline loops: CDR1 SGHAT, CDR2 FQNNGV. For the CDR3, the DNA is TGTGCCAGCAGCCCCGGGTTCTCAGGGGGCGGGGAGCTGTTTTTT. Protein: CASSPGFSGGGELFF. Full variable domain (rest looked up from reference TRBV11-2 and TRBJ2-2): EAGVAQSPRYKIIEKRQSVAFWCNPISGHATLYWYQQILGQGPKLLIQFQNNGVVDDSQLPKDRFSAERLKGVDSTLKIQPAKLEDSAVYLCASSPGFSGGGELFFGEGSRLTVL.

This chain uses TRBV18 with TRBJ1-4, with 7 bases lining up with TRBD1. This CDR3 has 16 residues. CDR1 KGHSH and CDR2 LQKENI come from the germline V gene. V lost 6 bases and J lost 3; bases outside the gene matches: 10. The CDR3 region has the DNA TGTGCCAGCTCGGGACCAGGGACAGCCTCTAATGAAAAACTGTTTTTT. It is translated as CASSGPGTASNEKLFF.

This clone was counted a single time. The genes are TRBV5-1 and TRBJ2-7; D gene unclear. Germline lookup yields CDR1 SGHRS and CDR2 YFSETQ. This CDR3 contains 15 residues. Trimming removed 1 base at V and 3 bases at J, with 14 bases between. CDR3 region: CASSLTGYGLYEQYF. CDR3 DNA sequence: TGCGCCAGCAGCTTGACCGGGTACGGCCTCTACGAGCAGTACTTC. Using reference TRBV5-1 and TRBJ2-7 for the parts outside the CDR3, the full variable domain is KAGVTQTPRYLIKTRGQQVTLSCSPISGHRSVSWYQQTPGQGLQFLFEYFSETQRNKGNFPGRFSGRQFSNSRSEMNVSTLELGDSALYLCASSLTGYGLYEQYFGPGTRLTVT.

The chain employs TRBV11-2 and TRBJ1-1; 7 bases map to TRBD1. The germline CDR1 and CDR2 sequences are SGHAT and FQNNGV. The V and J ends lost 5 bases and 8 bases, in that order; junction bases with no gene match: 8. The CDR3 length is 13 residues. This chain's CDR3 is CASSQGETDEAFF. CDR3 DNA sequence: TGTGCCAGCAGCCAGGGGGAGACAGACGAAGCTTTCTTT.

The V gene is TRBV11-2, the J gene TRBJ2-1; D may be TRBD2 (6 bases). V was trimmed by 3 bases and J by 6 bases, leaving 12 bases between them. Germline-derived CDR1 and CDR2 are SGHAT and FQNNGV. The CDR3 covers 14 residues. In DNA form, the CDR3 reads TGTGCCAGCAGCTTGGGGAGGCCCCCCAATGAGCAGTTCTTC. This translates into CASSLGRPPNEQFF.

The CDR3: CASSDGLAIYEQYF. For the CDR3, the DNA is TGTGCCAGCAGCGACGGACTAGCCATTTACGAGCAGTACTTC. The chain combines TRBV6-2 or TRBV6-3 with TRBJ2-7; 8 bases align to TRBD2. Germline-derived CDR1 and CDR2 are MNHEY and SVGEGT. CDR3 length equals 14 residues. V trimming: 6 bases; J trimming: 4 bases; junction bases outside the gene matches: 8.

The chain couples TRBV10-1 to TRBJ1-1; D gene unclear. Germline-derived CDR1 and CDR2 are WNHNN and SYGVQD (reference sequence). The CDR3 totals 13 residues. Trimming removed 3 bases from V and 3 bases from J, with 8 bases in between. CDR3 nucleotides: TGCGCCAGCAGTGAAAACACCTACACTGAAGCTTTCTTT. As protein: CASSENTYTEAFF.

This clone has a single count. V usage is TRBV9 and J usage is TRBJ1-5, with D possibly TRBD1 on 5 matching bases. The CDR3 runs 15 residues. Germline assignment: CDR1 SGDLS and CDR2 YYNGEE. The germline V and J ends were trimmed by 5 bases and 1 base, with 13 bases remaining between them. CDR3 sequence reads: CASSEMGLSNQPQHF. The CDR3 coding sequence is TGTGCCAGCAGTGAAATGGGACTGAGCAATCAGCCCCAGCATTTT.